This T cell receptor (beta chain) appears in the sequencing data of a study of OX40 agonist ivuxolimab in advanced cancers. Study-wide background: Given to patients was ivuxolimab, an agonistic anti-OX40 (CD134) antibody. At 82.7% male, the cohort had a mean age of around 56 years, ranging from about 20 to 79. Study-level results: Low clonal expansion, among the lowest seen, marked partial responders at 0.1-3.0 mg/kg. Certain nonresponding patients likewise had low normalized T-cell clonal expansion.

The CDR3 spans 15 residues. The germline V gene has CDR1 SGHTA and CDR2 FQGNSA. V shed 4 bases and J 7 bases; nucleotides not matched to a gene: 5. Produced via immunoSEQ multiplex PCR; TCRdb's table is partial and in-frame only. The data show tens of thousands of clones, roughly nine tenths seen once. In regard to this clone: Antigen specificity is unknown.

The source of this sequence is an adult with an advanced solid tumor such as melanoma, head and neck, liver or kidney cancer. The chain couples TRBV7-2 to TRBJ2-7; 15 bases align to TRBD2. The sample in question was CD4+ or CD8+ T cells sorted from blood, obtained in a trial of the OX40 agonist ivuxolimab. The CDR3 is CASSWTSGGAEEQYF. The CDR3 DNA reads TGTGCCAGCAGCTGGACTAGCGGGGGGGCTGAAGAGCAGTACTTC.